Presented here are 27 T cell receptor beta chains from one specimen sequenced in a study of blood T cell repertoires in COVID-19. The data were produced by immunoSEQ multiplex PCR, yet TCRdb's version contains in-frame clones alone and is incomplete. The sample lists around 200,000 clones; roughly 84% were seen once. Sample: peripheral blood. These receptors were collected from a woman in her sixties or seventies with COVID-19, enrolled during active disease.

This chain links TRBV27 with TRBJ1-1; maybe TRBD1 (6 bases). Trimming cost V 4 bases and J 3 bases, with 15 bases left between them. Germline V gene data show CDR1 as MNHEY and CDR2 as SMNVEV (reference sequence). This CDR3 spans 15 amino acids. For the CDR3, the DNA is TGTGCCAGCAGTTCCGTGGGCGGGGGGCACACTGAAGCTTTCTTT. Protein sequence: CASSSVGGGHTEAFF.

The chain uses TRBV27 and TRBJ2-1; possibly TRBD1 for D (5 bases). This CDR3 is built from 15 residues. Trimming pared 0 bases from V and 7 bases from J, leaving 13 bases between. CDR1 MNHEY and CDR2 SMNVEV come from the germline V gene (reference sequence). CDR3 nucleotides: TGTGCCAGCAGTTTATCCAGGGTCTCTGGGAATGAGCAGTTCTTC. Its protein is CASSLSRVSGNEQFF.

This sequence joins TRBV5-4 and TRBJ2-2; TRBD1 is a possible D gene (7 bases). The CDR3 length is 16 residues. CDR1 and CDR2 from the germline V gene are SGHNT and YYREEE (reference sequence). Between the trimmed V and J ends, which lost 3 bases and 2 bases, there was a span of 14 bases. The CDR3 sequence is CASSSIRGANTGELFF. The CDR3 nucleotides are TGTGCCAGCAGCTCAATCAGGGGGGCCAACACCGGGGAGCTGTTTTTT.

CDR3 sequence reads: CASSSRQNTEAFF. CDR3 in DNA: TGTGCCAGCAGTTCAAGACAGAACACTGAAGCTTTCTTT. This sequence joins TRBV6-5 and TRBJ1-1, with D hard to call. Deletions cut 4 bases from V and 1 base from J, with 7 bases between. CDR3 size: 13 residues. Germline CDR1 and CDR2: MNHEY and SVGAGI.

This clone was recorded a few times. The chain joins TRBV24-1 to TRBJ1-2; 11 bases are a match to TRBD1. The CDR3 sequence is 15 residues long. The V gene's germline CDR1 is KGHDR and CDR2 SFDVKD. J was trimmed by 7 bases and V by 5 bases; bases with no gene match: 8. The CDR3 loop is CATSAKGQGVSGYTF. CDR3 bases: TGTGCCACCAGTGCTAAGGGACAGGGGGTCTCTGGCTACACCTTC.

The V gene is TRBV11-2, the J gene TRBJ2-1; D unclear. The germline gives CDR1 SGHAT, CDR2 FQNNGV. Trimming shortened V by 3 bases and J by 5 bases, and 8 bases separated the two germline ends. The CDR3 runs 13 residues. The CDR3 sequence: CASSFFLDNEQFF. CDR3 nucleotides: TGTGCCAGCAGCTTCTTCCTCGACAATGAGCAGTTCTTC. The full variable domain, rest sourced from reference TRBV11-2 and TRBJ2-1, is EAGVAQSPRYKIIEKRQSVAFWCNPISGHATLYWYQQILGQGPKLLIQFQNNGVVDDSQLPKDRFSAERLKGVDSTLKIQPAKLEDSAVYLCASSFFLDNEQFFGPGTRLTVL.

J is TRBJ1-1 and V is TRBV28, with TRBD1 as a possible D gene (6 bases). The CDR3 is 12 amino acids. Trimming stripped 3 bases from V and 8 bases from J, with 10 bases between. Germline loops: CDR1 MDHEN, CDR2 SYDVKM. The chain's CDR3 is CASSFTGGEAFF. Here the CDR3 DNA reads TGTGCCAGCAGTTTTACGGGGGGCGAAGCTTTCTTT.

The J gene is TRBJ1-1, the V gene TRBV2; tentative D call: TRBD1 (6 bases). Trimming removed 6 bases from V and 4 bases from J, with 18 bases in between. The CDR3 runs to 15 residues. Germline V CDR1 and CDR2: SNHLY, FYNNEI. The DNA of the CDR3 is TGTGCCAGCAGGTTGGGAGGGGGTACGGTCACTGAAGCTTTCTTT. Protein: CASRLGGGTVTEAFF.

The chain carries TRBV5-1 and TRBJ2-3, with TRBD1 matching over 7 bases. The CDR3 has 16 amino acids. Trimming at V came to 4 bases and at J to 1 base, leaving 9 bases not matched to a gene. Germline lookup yields CDR1 SGHRS and CDR2 YFSETQ. CDR3 in amino acids: CASSPRQGTGTDTQYF. CDR3 in DNA: TGCGCCAGCAGCCCCAGACAGGGAACCGGCACAGATACGCAGTATTTT.

This clone has just one count. Additional DNA sequences in this sample encode the identical CDR3. The V and J genes are TRBV2 and TRBJ1-1; perhaps TRBD1 as D (6 bases). Between the trimmed V and J ends, which lost 6 bases and 0 bases, there was a span of 8 bases. The CDR3 contains 13 residues. Looked up from germline, CDR1 is SNHLY and CDR2 is FYNNEI. Written as DNA, the CDR3 is TGTGCCAGCAGCGGACAGCTGAACACTGAAGCTTTCTTT. Encoded protein: CASSGQLNTEAFF.

The chain carries TRBV28 and TRBJ1-4; unclear D gene. V lost 3 bases, J lost 7 bases, and 12 bases lay in between. CDR3 length: 14 residues. The V gene's germline CDR1 is MDHEN and CDR2 SYDVKM. CDR3 nucleotides: TGTGCCAGCAGTTTGAGGAGCTTAAGTGAAAAACTGTTTTTT. Amino acids: CASSLRSLSEKLFF.

V usage is TRBV7-3 and J usage is TRBJ1-2, with D uncertain. Trimming cost V 5 bases and J 4 bases, with 17 bases left between them. Germline V CDR1 and CDR2: SGHTA, FQGTGA. CDR3 length equals 15 residues. CDR3 coding DNA: TGTGCCAGCAGCCCCCAACGAGAGGAGTGCTATGGCTACACCTTC. Protein: CASSPQREECYGYTF.

V is TRBV14 and J is TRBJ1-2; 12 nucleotides align to TRBD1. Trimming at V came to 3 bases and at J to 6 bases, leaving 2 bases not matched to a gene. This CDR3 comprises 14 residues. Germline V CDR1 and CDR2: SGHDN, FVKESK. Written as DNA, the CDR3 is TGTGCCAGCAGCCAGGGGACAGGGGGCCATGGCTACACCTTC. Its translation is CASSQGTGGHGYTF.

The chain links TRBV5-6 to TRBJ2-6, with 16 bases fitting TRBD2. Germline CDR1 is SGHDT and CDR2 is YYEEEE. The CDR3 has 18 residues. The trim removed 4 bases at V and 2 bases at J, leaving 3 bases unmatched. The CDR3 coding sequence is TGTGCCAGCAGCCGGGGACTAGCGGGAGGGCCTGGGGCCAACGTCCTGACTTTC. This encodes CASSRGLAGGPGANVLTF.

The rearrangement links TRBV27 to TRBJ1-1; 8 nucleotides line up with TRBD1. CDR1 and CDR2 from the germline V gene are MNHEY and SMNVEV (reference sequence). The V and J ends lost 0 bases and 5 bases, in that order; junction bases with no gene match: 5. The CDR3 contains 15 residues. The CDR3 protein is CASSLSPTGGTEAFF. In nucleotides, the CDR3 is TGTGCCAGCAGTTTATCACCAACAGGGGGTACTGAAGCTTTCTTT.

The J gene is TRBJ1-1, the V gene TRBV5-6; 7 bases are shared with TRBD1. This CDR3 spans 14 amino acids. V trimming: 2 bases; J trimming: 8 bases; junction bases outside the gene matches: 9. Germline V gene sequence: CDR1 SGHDT, CDR2 YYEEEE. CDR3 sequence (DNA): TGTGCCAGCAGCTTAGGGACAGTGCGAAGCGAAGCTTTCTTT. Encoded protein: CASSLGTVRSEAFF.

This clone was counted a single time. The CDR3 reads CASKLYGTDTYEQYF. The CDR3 coding sequence is TGTGCCAGCAAACTTTACGGGACAGACACCTACGAGCAGTACTTC. V usage is TRBV2 and J usage is TRBJ2-7; 7 bases are a match to TRBD1. This CDR3 region has 15 residues. V was clipped by 7 bases and J by 2 bases; unmatched bases: 11. Germline CDR1 and CDR2: SNHLY and FYNNEI.

This clone was counted only a few times. V usage is TRBV29-1 and J usage is TRBJ2-2, with D perhaps TRBD1 (6 bases). V shed 0 bases and J shed 11 bases, with 13 bases lying between them. This CDR3 has 13 amino acids. The germline V gene has CDR1 SQVTM and CDR2 ANQGSEA. The CDR3 region has the DNA TGCAGCGTTGAAGACAGGGGAGATGGCGAGCTGTTTTTT. Its protein is CSVEDRGDGELFF.

CDR3 amino acids: CATMPGGYNQPQHF. In DNA form, the CDR3 reads TGTGCCACGATGCCAGGGGGGTACAATCAGCCCCAGCATTTT. This chain connects TRBV19 to TRBJ1-5, with 7 bases lining up with TRBD1. J was trimmed by 3 bases and V by 10 bases; bases with no gene match: 9. This CDR3 comprises 14 residues. Germline V lookup: CDR1 LNHDA, CDR2 SQIVND (reference sequence).

The V gene is TRBV4-1, the J gene TRBJ2-3; TRBD2 is a possible D gene (6 bases). The CDR3 is made up of 14 amino acids. CDR1 and CDR2 from the germline V gene are MGHRA and YSYEKL. V lost 6 bases and J 4 bases, leaving 14 bases between the germline ends. The CDR3 bases are TGCGCCAGCAGTCTGGCGACTAGAGCAGATACGCAGTATTTT. It is translated as CASSLATRADTQYF.

The chain has TRBV11-3 and TRBJ1-1; D is unclear. The V end was cut by 2 bases, the J end by 2 bases, with 9 bases between. This CDR3 is 14 amino acids long. Germline CDR1 and CDR2: SGHNT and YENEEA. CDR3 region: CASSLRSGNTEAFF. The CDR3 region has the DNA TGTGCCAGCAGCTTAAGGTCGGGAAACACTGAAGCTTTCTTT.

The chain couples TRBV11-3 to TRBJ2-2; the D gene is possibly TRBD1 (5 bases). Germline assignment: CDR1 SGHNT and CDR2 YENEEA. Trimming shortened V by 5 bases and J by 1 base, and 8 bases separated the two germline ends. The CDR3 is 14 amino acids. CDR3 loop: CASSRQGNTGELFF. The DNA of the CDR3 is TGTGCCAGCAGCAGGCAGGGGAACACCGGGGAGCTGTTTTTT.

The V call is TRBV18, the J call TRBJ1-5, with 7 bases that match TRBD1. Germline trimming cut 6 bases from V and 3 bases from J; bases unmatched to any gene: 5. CDR1 KGHSH and CDR2 LQKENI come from the germline V gene. The CDR3 sequence is 14 residues long. CDR3 residues: CASSLDRVNQPQHF. CDR3 bases: TGTGCCAGCTCGCTTGACAGGGTCAATCAGCCCCAGCATTTT.

This chain joins TRBV30 and TRBJ1-1; 8 positions match TRBD1. Germline trimming cut 1 base from V and 6 bases from J; bases unmatched to any gene: 4. The CDR3 is 13 amino acids. Germline-derived CDR1 and CDR2 are GTSNPN and SVGIG (reference sequence). The CDR3 sequence is CAWSGYRGAEAFF. The CDR3 nucleotides read TGTGCCTGGAGTGGCTACAGGGGGGCTGAAGCTTTCTTT.

V gene TRBV6-5 combines with J gene TRBJ1-1; possible D gene TRBD1, 6 bases. Germline V gene lookup returns CDR1 MNHEY and CDR2 SVGAGI. Deletions cut 10 bases from V and 0 bases from J, with 18 bases between. The CDR3 runs 15 residues. The DNA for the CDR3 is TGTGCCACGTTCACGGGGGGCTTAATGAACACTGAAGCTTTCTTT. Protein sequence: CATFTGGLMNTEAFF.

This clone was counted once. The chain combines TRBV9 with TRBJ1-1; D gene unclear. The CDR3 consists of 13 residues. Germline CDR1 reads SGDLS; CDR2 reads YYNGEE. V was clipped by 2 bases and J by 3 bases, with 8 bases between them. The CDR3: CASSVSVDTEAFF. The DNA of the CDR3 is TGTGCCAGCAGCGTGTCCGTTGACACTGAAGCTTTCTTT.

The genes are TRBV5-1 and TRBJ1-2; a weak D match, TRBD1 (5 bases). Trimming removed 6 bases from V and 2 bases from J, with 17 bases in between. Germline assignment: CDR1 SGHRS and CDR2 YFSETQ. The CDR3 length is 15 residues. The CDR3 DNA follows: TGCGCCAGCAATGAGGATGGGACTGCAAACTATGGCTACACCTTC. Translation gives CASNEDGTANYGYTF.